This TCR beta chain was sequenced during a study of CD8 T cells in Susac syndrome. Study in general: Active disease was present in 5 or 6 of the sequenced Susac syndrome patients, whereas eight or nine of them were in remission.

Study-level findings and limits: By the study's own acknowledgment, its TCR sequencing and HLA analysis included relatively few individuals. Within Susac syndrome CD4+ T cell repertoires, clonal expansion was not evident.

Germline CDR1 is MNHEY and CDR2 is SMNVEV (reference sequence). Deletions cut 4 bases from V and 3 bases from J, with 16 bases between. CDR3 length: 16 amino acids. Random hexamers primed reverse transcription of about 0.45 to 1 ug RNA. TCRdb reprocessed the immunoSEQ multiplex PCR reads via MiXCR and lists one record per CDR3 protein. The sample includes approximately 77,000 distinct CDR3 sequences, about 93% of them seen just once. Patients having Susac syndrome satisfied recently defined diagnostic criteria for definite or probable disease. In regard to this clonotype: Antigen specificity is unknown.

The V and J genes are TRBV27 and TRBJ2-1; D gene unclear. The TCR sequence derives from a human donor with Susac syndrome. Input material: CD4+ T cells from PBMCs. In nucleotides, the CDR3 is TGTGCCAGCAGTTCACATAGAAATCCCGGCTACAATGAGCAGTTCTTC. Translation: CASSSHRNPGYNEQFF.